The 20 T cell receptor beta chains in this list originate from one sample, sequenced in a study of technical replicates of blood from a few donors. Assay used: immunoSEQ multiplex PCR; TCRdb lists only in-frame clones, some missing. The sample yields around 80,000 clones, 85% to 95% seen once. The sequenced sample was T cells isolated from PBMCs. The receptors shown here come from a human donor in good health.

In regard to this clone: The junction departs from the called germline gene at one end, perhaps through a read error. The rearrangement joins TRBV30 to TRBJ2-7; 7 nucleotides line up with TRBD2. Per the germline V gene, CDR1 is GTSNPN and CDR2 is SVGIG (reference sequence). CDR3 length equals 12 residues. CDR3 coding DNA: TGTGCCTGGAGGGCCCCTGGAGGGAGGGAGGACTTC. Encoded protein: CAWRAPGGREDF.

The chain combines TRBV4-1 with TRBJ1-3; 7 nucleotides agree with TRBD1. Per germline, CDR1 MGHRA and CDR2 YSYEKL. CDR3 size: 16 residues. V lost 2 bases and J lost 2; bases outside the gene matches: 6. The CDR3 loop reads CASSQITTGPGNTIYF. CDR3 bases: TGCGCCAGCAGCCAAATAACGACAGGGCCTGGAAACACCATATATTTT.

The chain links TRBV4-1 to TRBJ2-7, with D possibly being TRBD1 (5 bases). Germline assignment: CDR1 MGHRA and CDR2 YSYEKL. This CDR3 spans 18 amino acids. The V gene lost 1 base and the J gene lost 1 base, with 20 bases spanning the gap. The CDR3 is CASSQVLAPGQISYEQYF. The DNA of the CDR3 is TGCGCCAGCAGCCAAGTCCTCGCCCCAGGGCAGATTTCCTACGAGCAGTACTTC.

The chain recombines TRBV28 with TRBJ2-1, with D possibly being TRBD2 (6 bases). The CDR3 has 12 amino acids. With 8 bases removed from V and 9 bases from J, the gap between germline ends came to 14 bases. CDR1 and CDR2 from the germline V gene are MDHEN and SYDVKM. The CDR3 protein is CASRDSIIEQFF. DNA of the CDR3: TGTGCCAGCCGGGACTCAATAATTGAGCAGTTCTTC. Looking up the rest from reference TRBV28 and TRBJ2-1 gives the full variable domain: DVKVTQSSRYLVKRTGEKVFLECVQDMDHENMFWYRQDPGLGLRLIYFSYDVKMKEKGDIPEGYSVSREKKERFSLILESASTNQTSMYLCASRDSIIEQFFGPGTRLTVL.

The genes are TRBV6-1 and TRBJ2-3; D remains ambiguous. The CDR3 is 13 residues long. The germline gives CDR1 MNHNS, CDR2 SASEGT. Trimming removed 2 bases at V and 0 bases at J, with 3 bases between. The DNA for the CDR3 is TGTGCCAGCAGTGAACTGAGCACAGATACGCAGTATTTT. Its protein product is CASSELSTDTQYF.

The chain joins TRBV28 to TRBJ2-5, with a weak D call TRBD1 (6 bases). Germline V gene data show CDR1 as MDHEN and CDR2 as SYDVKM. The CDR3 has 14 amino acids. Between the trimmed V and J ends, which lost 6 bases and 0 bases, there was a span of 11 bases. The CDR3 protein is CASRATGYQETQYF. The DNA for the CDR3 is TGTGCCAGCAGGGCAACAGGGTACCAAGAGACCCAGTACTTC.

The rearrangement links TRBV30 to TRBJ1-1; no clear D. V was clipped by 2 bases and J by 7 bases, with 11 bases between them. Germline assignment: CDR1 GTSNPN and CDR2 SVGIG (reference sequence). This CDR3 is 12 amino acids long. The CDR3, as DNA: TGTGCCTGGAGTCTCCAGGTTATTGAAGCTTTCTTT. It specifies CAWSLQVIEAFF.

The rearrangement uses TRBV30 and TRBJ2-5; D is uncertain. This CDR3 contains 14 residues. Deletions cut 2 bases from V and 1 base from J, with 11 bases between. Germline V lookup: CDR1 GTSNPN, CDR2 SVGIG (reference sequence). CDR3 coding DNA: TGTGCCTGGAGTTTGGCAGAATCCCAAGAGACCCAGTACTTC. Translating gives CAWSLAESQETQYF.

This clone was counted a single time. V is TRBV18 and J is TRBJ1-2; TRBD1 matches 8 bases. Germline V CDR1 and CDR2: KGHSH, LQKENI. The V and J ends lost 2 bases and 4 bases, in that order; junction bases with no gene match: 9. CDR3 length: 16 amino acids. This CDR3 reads CASSPEQGGQGYGYTF. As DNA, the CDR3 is TGTGCCAGCTCACCAGAACAGGGGGGTCAGGGCTATGGCTACACCTTC.

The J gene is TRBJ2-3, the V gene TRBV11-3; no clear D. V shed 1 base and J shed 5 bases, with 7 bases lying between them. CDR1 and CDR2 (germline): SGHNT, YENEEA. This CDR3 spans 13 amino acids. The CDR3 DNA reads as TGTGCCAGCAGCTTAGGGCACAGAGATACGCAGTATTTT. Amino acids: CASSLGHRDTQYF.

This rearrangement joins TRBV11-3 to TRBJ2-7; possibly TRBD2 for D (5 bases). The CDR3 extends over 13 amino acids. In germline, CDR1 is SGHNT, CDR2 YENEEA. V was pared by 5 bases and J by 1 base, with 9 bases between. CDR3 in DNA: TGTGCCAGCAGCATTACTAGTTCCTACGAGCAGTACTTC. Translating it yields CASSITSSYEQYF. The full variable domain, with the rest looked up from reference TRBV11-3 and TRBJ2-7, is EAGVVQSPRYKIIEKKQPVAFWCNPISGHNTLYWYLQNLGQGPELLIRYENEEAVDDSQLPKDRFSAERLKGVDSTLKIQPAELGDSAVYLCASSITSSYEQYFGPGTRLTVT.

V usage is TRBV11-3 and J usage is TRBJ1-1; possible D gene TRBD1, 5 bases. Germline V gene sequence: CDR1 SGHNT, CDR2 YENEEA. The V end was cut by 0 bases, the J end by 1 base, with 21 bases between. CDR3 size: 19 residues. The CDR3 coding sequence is TGTGCCAGCAGCTTAGATCTGGCGGCTTTTTACAGGAAGAACACTGAAGCTTTCTTT. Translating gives CASSLDLAAFYRKNTEAFF.

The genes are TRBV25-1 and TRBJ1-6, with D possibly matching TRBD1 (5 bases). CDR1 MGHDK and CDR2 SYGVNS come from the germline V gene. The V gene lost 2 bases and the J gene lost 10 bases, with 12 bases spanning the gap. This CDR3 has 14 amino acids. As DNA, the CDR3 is TGTGCCAGCAGTGAACCAGGGAATAGATCACCCCTCCACTTT. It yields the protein CASSEPGNRSPLHF.

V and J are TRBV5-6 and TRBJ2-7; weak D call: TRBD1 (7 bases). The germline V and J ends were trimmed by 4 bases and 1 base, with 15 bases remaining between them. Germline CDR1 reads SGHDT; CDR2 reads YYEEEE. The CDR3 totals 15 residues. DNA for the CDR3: TGTGCCAGCAGCAGGAGGGGGCACTCTTCCTACGAGCAGTACTTC. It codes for CASSRRGHSSYEQYF.

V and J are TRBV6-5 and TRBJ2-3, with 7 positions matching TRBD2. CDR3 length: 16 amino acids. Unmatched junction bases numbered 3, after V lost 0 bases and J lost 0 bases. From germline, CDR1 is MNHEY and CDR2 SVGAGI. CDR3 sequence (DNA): TGTGCCAGCAGTTACTCTGTGGGACTAAGCACAGATACGCAGTATTTT. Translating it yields CASSYSVGLSTDTQYF.

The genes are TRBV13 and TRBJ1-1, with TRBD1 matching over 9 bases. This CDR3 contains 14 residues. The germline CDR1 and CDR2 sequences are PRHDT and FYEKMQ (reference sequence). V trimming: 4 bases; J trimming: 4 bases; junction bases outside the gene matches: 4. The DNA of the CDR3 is TGTGCCAGCAGCTGGACAGGGGAGGGCACTGAAGCTTTCTTT. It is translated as CASSWTGEGTEAFF.

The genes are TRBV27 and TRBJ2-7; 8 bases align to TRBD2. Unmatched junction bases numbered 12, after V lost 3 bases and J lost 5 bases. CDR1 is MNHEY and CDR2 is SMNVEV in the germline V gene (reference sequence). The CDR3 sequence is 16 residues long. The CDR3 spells CASSFNSGGLTHEQYF. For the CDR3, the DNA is TGTGCCAGCAGTTTTAATTCGGGAGGGCTTACTCACGAGCAGTACTTC.

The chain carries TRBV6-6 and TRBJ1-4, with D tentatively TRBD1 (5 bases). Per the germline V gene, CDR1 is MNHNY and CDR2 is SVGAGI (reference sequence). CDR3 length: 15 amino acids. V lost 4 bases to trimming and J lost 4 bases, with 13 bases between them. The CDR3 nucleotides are TGTGCCAGCAGTTCGAGGGACTTCCTTAATGAAAAACTGTTTTTT. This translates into CASSSRDFLNEKLFF.

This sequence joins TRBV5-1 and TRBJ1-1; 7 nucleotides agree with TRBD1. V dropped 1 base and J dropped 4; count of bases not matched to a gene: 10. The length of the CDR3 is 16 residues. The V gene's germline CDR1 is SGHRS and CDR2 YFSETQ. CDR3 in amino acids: CASSLWAGGIGTEAFF. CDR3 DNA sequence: TGCGCCAGCAGCTTGTGGGCAGGGGGAATAGGCACTGAAGCTTTCTTT.

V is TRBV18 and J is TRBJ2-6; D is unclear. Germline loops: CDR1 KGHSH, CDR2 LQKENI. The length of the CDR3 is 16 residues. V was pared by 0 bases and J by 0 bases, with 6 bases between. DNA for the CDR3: TGTGCCAGCTCACCACCAAATCTCTCTGGGGCCAACGTCCTGACTTTC. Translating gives CASSPPNLSGANVLTF.